These 20 T cell receptor beta chains originate from one sample sequenced in a study of Ad26.COV2.S vaccination and SARS-CoV-2 variants. The repertoire was sequenced with immunoSEQ multiplex PCR; TCRdb's copy has only in-frame clones and lacks some. Among 300,000 to 400,000 clones, roughly 90% were seen once, and the ten largest hold 5.5%. Treatment here: roughly 19 received Ad26.COV2.S at low or high dose, single or two shots; about 5 received placebo; per-sample allocation not given. The samples date from day 63 after the first vaccine or placebo injection. Sequences were derived from peripheral blood, sampled in a trial of Ad26.COV2.S vaccine versus placebo. The receptor set was obtained from a person aged 18-65 years who received the Ad26.COV2.S COVID-19 vaccine or a placebo.

Turning to this clone: The sample holds other DNA sequences that translate to the same CDR3. The chain has TRBV18 and TRBJ1-5; possibly TRBD1 for D (5 bases). V was shortened by 2 bases and J by 1 base, with 6 bases between the two germline ends. CDR3 length equals 14 residues. The germline gives CDR1 KGHSH, CDR2 LQKENI. The CDR3: CASSPGGSNQPQHF. In DNA, the CDR3 is TGTGCCAGCTCACCAGGGGGAAGCAATCAGCCCCAGCATTTT.

The chain recombines TRBV6-4 with TRBJ2-7, with D unresolved. Trimming stripped 2 bases from V and 3 bases from J, with 17 bases between. In germline, CDR1 is MRHNA, CDR2 SNTAGT. This CDR3 is built from 16 residues. The DNA of the CDR3 is TGTGCCAGCAGTGACGGCGTCGGGCCCCCAAGCTACGAGCAGTACTTC. It yields the protein CASSDGVGPPSYEQYF.

The rearrangement uses TRBV10-3 and TRBJ2-2, with D tentatively TRBD1 (6 bases). V dropped 8 bases and J dropped 2 bases, with 12 bases sitting between them. CDR1 is ENHRY, CDR2 SYGVKD, per germline. The length of the CDR3 is 14 residues. The CDR3 coding sequence is TGTGCCATCCACGGGACAACAAACACCGGGGAGCTGTTTTTT. It translates to CAIHGTTNTGELFF.

The rearrangement joins TRBV23-1 to TRBJ1-5; D is ambiguous. TRBV23-1 is an ORF; its function is uncertain. This CDR3 has 16 amino acids. Trimming stripped 4 bases from V and 6 bases from J, with 19 bases between. In nucleotides, the CDR3 is TGCGCCAGCAGTCCCCCTCTCGGCGCCGAGGGTCAGCCCCAGCATTTT. It translates to CASSPPLGAEGQPQHF.

The chain employs TRBV11-2 and TRBJ1-5, with 7 bases matching TRBD1. The V segment lost 5 bases and the J segment 5 bases; nucleotides outside the gene matches: 9. Germline V CDR1 and CDR2: SGHAT, FQNNGV. This CDR3 spans 15 amino acids. In DNA, the CDR3 is TGTGCCAGCAGCAGCCTACAGGGGCTCGATCAGCCCCAGCATTTT. This codes for CASSSLQGLDQPQHF.

The gene calls are TRBV7-8 and TRBJ2-2; maybe TRBD2 (6 bases). Looked up from germline, CDR1 is SGHVS and CDR2 is FQNEAQ. The CDR3 spans 18 residues. Deletions cut 1 base from V and 4 bases from J, with 19 bases between. The CDR3 reads CASSLEVGGGGSTGELFF. The DNA of the CDR3 is TGTGCCAGCAGCTTAGAAGTTGGTGGAGGAGGGAGCACCGGGGAGCTGTTTTTT. Full variable domain (rest looked up from reference TRBV7-8 and TRBJ2-2): GAGVSQSPRYKVAKRGQDVALRCDPISGHVSLFWYQQALGQGPEFLTYFQNEAQLDKSGLPSDRFFAERPEGSVSTLKIQRTQQEDSAVYLCASSLEVGGGGSTGELFFGEGSRLTVL.

The chain joins TRBV27 to TRBJ1-1; a weak D match, TRBD1 (6 bases). The CDR3 is made up of 15 amino acids. V lost 4 bases and J lost 1, with 13 bases in between. Germline CDR1 and CDR2: MNHEY and SMNVEV (reference sequence). CDR3 bases: TGTGCCAGCAGTTCCGAACTAGGGGGGAACACTGAAGCTTTCTTT. Its protein product is CASSSELGGNTEAFF.

This clone was seen only once. The chain couples TRBV15 to TRBJ2-7, with 8 bases that match TRBD2. The junction had 23 bases not matched to a gene; V was cut back by 8 bases and J by 5 bases. The CDR3 has 18 amino acids. Germline V lookup: CDR1 LNHNV, CDR2 YYDKDF (reference sequence). The CDR3 spells CATSSGLTSGVLEDEQYF. The CDR3 DNA sequence: TGTGCCACCTCTAGCGGGCTCACTAGCGGCGTTCTAGAGGACGAGCAGTACTTC.

The V call is TRBV7-3, the J call TRBJ2-2, with D possibly matching TRBD2 (5 bases). Germline assignment: CDR1 SGHTA and CDR2 FQGTGA. The CDR3 consists of 14 residues. Trimming cost V 1 base and J 3 bases, with 6 bases left between them. The CDR3 loop reads CASSLNGDTGELFF. The CDR3, as DNA: TGTGCCAGCAGCTTAAACGGGGACACCGGGGAGCTGTTTTTT.

This chain joins TRBV18 and TRBJ2-7; no definite D call. V lost 5 bases and J lost 5, with 10 bases in between. CDR3 length equals 12 residues. Germline values: CDR1 KGHSH, CDR2 LQKENI. CDR3 sequence (DNA): TGTGCCAGCTCATCCCAAGGGAACGAGCAGTACTTC. This sequence encodes CASSSQGNEQYF. Full variable domain (rest looked up from reference TRBV18 and TRBJ2-7): NAGVMQNPRHLVRRRGQEARLRCSPMKGHSHVYWYRQLPEEGLKFMVYLQKENIIDESGMPKERFSAEFPKEGPSILRIQQVVRGDSAAYFCASSSQGNEQYFGPGTRLTVT.

The chain employs TRBV29-1 and TRBJ1-1; possibly TRBD1 for D (6 bases). This CDR3 has 13 amino acids. Germline V CDR1 and CDR2: SQVTM, ANQGSEA. V lost 6 bases to trimming and J lost 1 base, with 12 bases between them. The CDR3 loop is CSVYRAQNTEAFF. For the CDR3, the DNA is TGCAGCGTATACAGGGCCCAGAACACTGAAGCTTTCTTT.

V and J are TRBV19 and TRBJ1-5; 12 nucleotides line up with TRBD1. This CDR3 contains 18 residues. Trimming removed 5 bases from V and 7 bases from J; junction bases left unmatched: 15. Looked up from germline, CDR1 is LNHDA and CDR2 is SQIVND (reference sequence). The CDR3 region has the DNA TGTGCCAGTAGTTCCGTAAAGCCCGGGACAGGGGGCGGACAGCCCCAGCATTTT. Translated: CASSSVKPGTGGGQPQHF. Using reference TRBV19 and TRBJ1-5 for the parts outside the CDR3, the full variable domain is DGGITQSPKYLFRKEGQNVTLSCEQNLNHDAMYWYRQDPGQGLRLIYYSQIVNDFQKGDIAEGYSVSREKKESFPLTVTSAQKNPTAFYLCASSSVKPGTGGGQPQHFGDGTRLSIL.

The chain uses TRBV7-8 and TRBJ2-2, with TRBD2 matching 7 bases. Looked up from germline, CDR1 is SGHVS and CDR2 is FQNEAQ. With V trimmed by 3 bases and J by 3 bases, 7 bases remained unmatched. This CDR3 region has 16 residues. Here the CDR3 reads CASSFRTRGYTGELFF. For the CDR3, the DNA is TGTGCCAGCAGCTTTAGGACTAGGGGTTACACCGGGGAGCTGTTTTTT.

The rearrangement uses TRBV6-2 or TRBV6-3 and TRBJ2-1; a weak D match, TRBD2 (6 bases). The V end lost 2 bases, the J end lost 8 bases, and 16 bases lay between the germline ends. Germline CDR1 is MNHEY and CDR2 is SVGEGT. The CDR3 contains 15 residues. The CDR3: CASSYGNLATDEQFF. The CDR3 bases are TGTGCCAGCAGTTACGGAAATCTAGCGACAGATGAGCAGTTCTTC.

The chain employs TRBV7-2 and TRBJ1-3, with no clear D. Germline loops: CDR1 SGHTA, CDR2 FQGNSA. V lost 0 bases and J 4 bases, leaving 7 bases between the germline ends. The length of the CDR3 is 14 residues. In DNA form, the CDR3 reads TGTGCCAGCAGCTTAGCGATTAGGGGAAACACCATATATTTT. Translating it yields CASSLAIRGNTIYF.

The rearrangement joins TRBV27 to TRBJ1-2; the D is unclear. The germline V gene encodes CDR1 MNHEY and CDR2 SMNVEV (reference sequence). The CDR3 consists of 13 residues. V was clipped by 5 bases and J by 2 bases, with 9 bases between them. The CDR3 is CASSPTYNYGYTF. The CDR3 bases are TGTGCCAGCAGTCCCACCTACAACTATGGCTACACCTTC.

A few counts support this clone. The chain joins TRBV10-3 to TRBJ1-4; the match to TRBD1 covers 11 bases. CDR1 is ENHRY, CDR2 SYGVKD, per germline. This CDR3 comprises 16 residues. J gave up 8 bases and V 2 bases, and 7 bases lay outside the gene matches. The CDR3 DNA reads TGTGCCATCAGTGAGACCTGGACAGGGGGCAGCGAAAAACTGTTTTTT. It encodes CAISETWTGGSEKLFF.

V gene TRBV7-3 combines with J gene TRBJ2-5, with 12 bases aligning to TRBD1. The CDR3 consists of 15 residues. CDR1 and CDR2 (germline): SGHTA, FQGTGA. Unmatched junction bases numbered 2, after V lost 2 bases and J lost 4 bases. This CDR3 reads CASSLGTGGGETQYF. The CDR3, as DNA: TGTGCCAGCAGCTTAGGGACAGGGGGCGGAGAGACCCAGTACTTC.

The rearrangement joins TRBV2 to TRBJ1-4, with D possibly matching TRBD1 (6 bases). From germline, CDR1 is SNHLY and CDR2 FYNNEI. This CDR3 has 13 residues. Trimming shortened V by 7 bases and J by 5 bases, and 11 bases separated the two germline ends. CDR3 region: CASNVGQNEKLFF. DNA for the CDR3: TGTGCCAGCAACGTCGGACAGAATGAAAAACTGTTTTTT.

This chain uses TRBV18 with TRBJ2-7, with TRBD1 matching over 9 bases. The germline CDR1 and CDR2 sequences are KGHSH and LQKENI. The V gene end was trimmed by 4 bases and the J gene end by 2 bases; junction bases not matched to a gene: 6. CDR3 length equals 15 residues. CDR3: CASSLTGGFAYEQYF. In nucleotides, the CDR3 is TGTGCCAGCTCACTCACAGGGGGCTTTGCCTACGAGCAGTACTTC.